This T cell receptor (beta chain) was observed in a study of identical twins. Everyone who donated was a healthy Caucasian. Study outcomes and limitations: Sequences that were out-of-frame, alpha and twin-shared displayed an excess of low generation probability. Without tracking the same donors, conclusions rested on cross-sectional statistical analysis.

One entry per CDR3 protein, called by TCRdb with MiXCR from the 5' RACE reads. The data show about 660,000 distinct CDR3 sequences, with around 8.6% seen just once and 0.85% to 1% held by the top ten. This clonotype was seen only a few times. Its target is unknown. Germline CDR1 is SEHNR and CDR2 is FQNEAQ (reference sequence). The CDR3 contains 15 residues. Trimming pared 5 bases from V and 4 bases from J, leaving 15 bases between. In addition, the sample was reused for a study of yellow fever vaccine responses in identical twins.

This clonotype originated in a woman under 30 in good health. Source material: PBMCs. The V call is TRBV7-9, the J call TRBJ2-1, with D maybe TRBD2 (5 bases). CDR3 amino acids: CASSLLAAVYNEQFF. Written as DNA, the CDR3 is TGTGCCAGCAGCCTCCTAGCCGCCGTTTACAATGAGCAGTTCTTC.